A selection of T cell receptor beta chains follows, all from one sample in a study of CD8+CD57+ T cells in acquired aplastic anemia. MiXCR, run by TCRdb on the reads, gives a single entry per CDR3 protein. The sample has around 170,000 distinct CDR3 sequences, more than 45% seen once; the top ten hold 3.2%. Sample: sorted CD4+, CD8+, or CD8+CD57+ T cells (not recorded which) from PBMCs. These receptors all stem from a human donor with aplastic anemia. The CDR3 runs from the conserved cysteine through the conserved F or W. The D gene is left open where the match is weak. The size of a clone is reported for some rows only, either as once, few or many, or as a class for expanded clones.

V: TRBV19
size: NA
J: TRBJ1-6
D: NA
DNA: TGTGCCAGTAGAATCGGGGGTCTTGATTCACCCCTCCACTTT
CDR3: CASRIGGLDSPLHF

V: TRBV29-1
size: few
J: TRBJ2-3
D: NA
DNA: TGCAGCGTTGAAGATGTAGGAGATACGCAGTATTTT
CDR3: CSVEDVGDTQYF

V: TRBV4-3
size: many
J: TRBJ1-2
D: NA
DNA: TGCGCCAGCAGCCAAGATGAGGCAGGGTGGGTCTATGGCTACACCTTC
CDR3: CASSQDEAGWVYGYTF

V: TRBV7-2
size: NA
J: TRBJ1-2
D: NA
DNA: TGTGCCAGCAGCTTACAGCCGCAGAGTGCTGGCTACACCTTC
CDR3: CASSLQPQSAGYTF

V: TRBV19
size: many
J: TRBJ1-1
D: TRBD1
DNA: TGTGCCAGCAGTTGGGACAGGGGGCTGGCTGAAGCTTTCTTT
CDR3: CASSWDRGLAEAFF

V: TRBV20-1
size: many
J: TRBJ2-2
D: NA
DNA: TGCAGTGCCCGCGGGGTATGGACCGGGGAGCTGTTTTTT
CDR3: CSARGVWTGELFF

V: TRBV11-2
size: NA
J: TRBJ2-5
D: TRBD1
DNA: TGTGCCAGCAGCTCGGATCCGGGACAGGGGGCTTGGGAGACCCAGTACTTC
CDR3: CASSSDPGQGAWETQYF

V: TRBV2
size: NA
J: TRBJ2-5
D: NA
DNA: TGTGCCAGCAGTGAAGTGGGGGGGCAGGAGACCCAGTACTTC
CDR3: CASSEVGGQETQYF

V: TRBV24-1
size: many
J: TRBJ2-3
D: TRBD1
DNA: TGTGCCACGGGACAGGCTAACACAGATACGCAGTATTTT
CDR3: CATGQANTDTQYF

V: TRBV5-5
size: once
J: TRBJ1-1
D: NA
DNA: TGTGCCAGCAGCTTTCAGGGTAGCGGCACTGAAGCTTTCTTT
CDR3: CASSFQGSGTEAFF

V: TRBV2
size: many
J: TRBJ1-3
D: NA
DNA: TGTGCCAGCAGTGAAGCTGGAGCCCAGGGAGCCGGAAACACCATATATTTT
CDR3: CASSEAGAQGAGNTIYF

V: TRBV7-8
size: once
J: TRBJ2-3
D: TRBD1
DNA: TGTGCCAGCAGCGCTCGGACAGGGGGTCACACAGATACGCAGTATTTT
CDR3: CASSARTGGHTDTQYF

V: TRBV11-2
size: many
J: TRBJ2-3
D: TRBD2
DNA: TGTGCCAGCAGCCTGGGGACTAGCGGGAAGGCTACGCAGTATTTT
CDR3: CASSLGTSGKATQYF

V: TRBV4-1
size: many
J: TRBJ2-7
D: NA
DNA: TGCGCCAGCAGCCAACCCGACAGGATGAACTACGAGCAGTACTTC
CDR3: CASSQPDRMNYEQYF

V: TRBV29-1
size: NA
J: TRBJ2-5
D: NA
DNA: TGCAGCGCCGGCATCCAAGAGACCCAGTACTTC
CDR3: CSAGIQETQYF

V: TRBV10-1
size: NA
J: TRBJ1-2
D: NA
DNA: TGCGCCAGCAGTGGGGGAGAGGGGAGCGACTATGGCTACACCTTC
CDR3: CASSGGEGSDYGYTF

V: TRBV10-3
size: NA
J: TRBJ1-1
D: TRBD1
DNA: TGTGCCATCGTCGGGACAGGGAAGATGGGCACTGAAGCTTTCTTT
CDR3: CAIVGTGKMGTEAFF

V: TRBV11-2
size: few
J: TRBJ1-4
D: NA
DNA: TGTGCCAGCAGCTTATTGAAGGTGTCAGGATTTTCAACTAATGAAAAACTGTTTTTT
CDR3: CASSLLKVSGFSTNEKLFF

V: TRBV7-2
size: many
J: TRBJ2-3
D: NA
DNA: TGTGCCAGTAGTTTCCCTAGCACAGATACGCAGTATTTT
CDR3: CASSFPSTDTQYF

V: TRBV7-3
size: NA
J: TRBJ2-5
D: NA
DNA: TGTGCCAGCAGCTTAACATCAGGGGCCCAAGAGACCCAGTACTTC
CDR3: CASSLTSGAQETQYF